This TCR beta chain was obtained from a study of neurological immune-mediated disorders. Germline CDR1 reads SGHRS; CDR2 reads YFSETQ. The CDR3 is 15 residues long. Deletions cut 0 bases from V and 3 bases from J, with 10 bases between. The healthy controls volunteered at a blood bank in Maryland, USA. This clonotype was recorded at least ten times. Synthesis of cDNA was accomplished via 5'RACE employing 10-nucleotide random UMIs. Each CDR3 protein is one row after TCRdb ran MiXCR on the 5' RACE reads. The table lists tens of thousands of distinct CDR3 sequences, under 6.5% of them singletons. Sequencing was performed on CD4+ T cells from blood. The TCR originated in a woman aged 35 to 49 in good health. The rearrangement uses TRBV5-1 and TRBJ2-1, with D possibly TRBD2 on 6 matching bases. CDR3 sequence: CASSLEAGHYNEQFF. CDR3 nucleotide sequence: TGCGCCAGCAGCTTGGAAGCGGGTCACTACAATGAGCAGTTCTTC.